The entry below gives a single T cell receptor (beta chain) sequence along with its context. Its antigen is as yet unknown. This sample is drawn from a study of metastatic and nonmetastatic thyroid tumors. Study-level background: It was across blood and tumor or nodule tissue from malignant and benign thyroid patients that repertoires were compared. General study findings and limits: Reports indicated that malignant thyroid tumors showed significantly higher TCR beta diversity than benign nodules did, in blood and tumor.

Germline trimming cut 8 bases from V and 6 bases from J; bases unmatched to any gene: 10. This CDR3 is built from 13 residues. Germline CDR1 and CDR2: MNHNS and SASEGT. TCRdb re-clonotyped the PCR reads via MiXCR. The table includes roughly 20,000 clones, 29% detected once. Thyroid surgery was performed in patients who had received no treatment beforehand. V usage is TRBV6-1 and J usage is TRBJ2-7; TRBD1 matches at 7 bases. The sequence was obtained from a female donor with papillary thyroid cancer or a benign thyroid nodule (not recorded which). Some clones in this sample may be carry-over from other donors' samples. Sequences were obtained from tumor tissue. The CDR3 DNA follows: TGTGCCAGCTCCTCTGACAGGGAGAGCGAGCAGTACTTC. This gives the protein CASSSDRESEQYF.